Reported below is one TCR beta chain. TCRdb keeps only in-frame clones here, not all; method: immunoSEQ multiplex PCR. The repertoire holds 150,000 to 200,000 clones, with 80% to 95% as singletons. This sample was included in a study of T cell responses to AZD1222 COVID-19 vaccine. V was shortened by 3 bases and J by 0 bases, with 26 bases between the two germline ends. This CDR3 contains 19 residues. Germline values: CDR1 DFQATT, CDR2 SNEGSKA (reference sequence). V usage is TRBV20-1 and J usage is TRBJ1-1; possible D gene TRBD1, 5 bases. Source: peripheral blood, taken on day 0 of AZD1222 vaccination. The clonotype originates from an adult in good health. Here the CDR3 reads CSASRGARGYPEVNTEAFF. CDR3 in DNA: TGCAGTGCTAGTCGCGGGGCCCGGGGATATCCGGAGGTGAACACTGAAGCTTTCTTT.